These T cell receptor beta chains were read from a single sample in a study of T cells in Graves' hyperthyroidism and ophthalmopathy. A single record per CDR3 protein comes from TCRdb applying MiXCR to the multiplex PCR reads. This table has under 500,000 distinct CDR3 sequences, more than 12% appearing once. What was sequenced was blood. The receptors come from a man aged 50 to 59 with Graves' ophthalmopathy. Both conserved end residues are part of each CDR3. Fields, in order: clone size, D gene, V gene, CDR3 protein. A D gene is named only where the DNA matches it firmly. Some rows mark clone size as missing; the rest say once, few, many or name a class of expanded clone.

clone size: few; D gene: NA; V gene: TRBV6-5; CDR3 protein: CASSYRGTSDEQYF
clone size: many; D gene: TRBD2; V gene: TRBV28; CDR3 protein: CASRAGAVNEQFF
clone size: NA; D gene: NA; V gene: TRBV10-3; CDR3 protein: CAISESFQRADEQFF
clone size: NA; D gene: TRBD1; V gene: TRBV7-6; CDR3 protein: CASSPPLTGTGMIGELFF
clone size: many; D gene: NA; V gene: TRBV30; CDR3 protein: CAWTAGAGKSDTQYF
clone size: NA; D gene: NA; V gene: TRBV10-1; CDR3 protein: CASSGSAGAETDTQYF
clone size: many; D gene: TRBD2; V gene: TRBV27; CDR3 protein: CASSLSAGGPYEQYF
clone size: many; D gene: NA; V gene: TRBV11-3; CDR3 protein: CASSSGQNTEAFF
clone size: many; D gene: TRBD1; V gene: TRBV7-8; CDR3 protein: CASSLSGIRGSYNEQFF
clone size: many; D gene: TRBD2; V gene: TRBV20-1; CDR3 protein: CSARDPGGSSPDTQYF
clone size: NA; D gene: NA; V gene: TRBV5-1; CDR3 protein: CASSLGPGQGQETQYF
clone size: few; D gene: NA; V gene: TRBV6-5; CDR3 protein: CASSYRGSLHF
clone size: NA; D gene: TRBD2; V gene: TRBV7-8; CDR3 protein: CAGTFRSSGYNEQFF
clone size: many; D gene: NA; V gene: TRBV5-1; CDR3 protein: CASRADNYEQYF
clone size: few; D gene: NA; V gene: TRBV5-5; CDR3 protein: CASSREGAYNSPLHF
clone size: few; D gene: NA; V gene: TRBV27; CDR3 protein: CASSLRPGPYNEQFF
clone size: many; D gene: NA; V gene: TRBV20-1; CDR3 protein: CSARWQGIAKNIQYF
clone size: many; D gene: NA; V gene: TRBV30; CDR3 protein: CAWSVRPNEQFF
clone size: few; D gene: NA; V gene: TRBV4-1; CDR3 protein: CASSQGLPGLMNSPLHF
clone size: NA; D gene: NA; V gene: TRBV7-9; CDR3 protein: CASSPGPAATGELFF
clone size: NA; D gene: NA; V gene: TRBV7-2; CDR3 protein: CASSPTSNTGELFF
clone size: many; D gene: NA; V gene: TRBV7-2; CDR3 protein: CASSLDGGISDEQFF
clone size: few; D gene: TRBD1; V gene: TRBV6-1; CDR3 protein: CASRTPGQGTGELFF
clone size: many; D gene: TRBD2; V gene: TRBV7-8; CDR3 protein: CASSHGTSGTDTQYF
clone size: many; D gene: TRBD2; V gene: TRBV18; CDR3 protein: CASSPQAGPEQFF
clone size: few; D gene: TRBD2; V gene: TRBV29-1; CDR3 protein: CSAGLAGGEQYF
clone size: many; D gene: TRBD2; V gene: TRBV27; CDR3 protein: CASSLRLAIYNEQFF
clone size: many; D gene: NA; V gene: TRBV24-1; CDR3 protein: CATSDLNREPTDTQYF
clone size: many; D gene: NA; V gene: TRBV20-1; CDR3 protein: CSARGLLLGDSPLHF
clone size: many; D gene: TRBD1; V gene: TRBV18; CDR3 protein: CASSPGQNNEQFF
clone size: NA; D gene: NA; V gene: TRBV12-3/TRBV12-4; CDR3 protein: CASRQGRGSSNGKLFF
clone size: NA; D gene: NA; V gene: TRBV25-1; CDR3 protein: CASSWAIRETQYF
clone size: few; D gene: NA; V gene: TRBV20-1; CDR3 protein: CNARIHASGNEQFF
clone size: NA; D gene: TRBD2; V gene: TRBV5-1; CDR3 protein: CASSDGTGTSGSENEQFF
clone size: many; D gene: TRBD1; V gene: TRBV4-1; CDR3 protein: CASSQIGTGAYGYTF